The TCR beta chain under discussion was sequenced for a study of T cells after yellow fever vaccination. Findings and caveats of the study: Reappearing after the booster were most of the clones from primary vaccination (around 96% CD4, 85% to 90% CD8). Abundant clonotypes from the bulk population could contaminate FACS-sorted repertoires. Although most clonotypes did not, a small share appeared in both CD4 and CD8 compartments.

This CDR3 contains 14 residues. Trimming removed 0 bases at V and 7 bases at J, with 12 bases between. Germline assignment: CDR1 LGHDT and CDR2 YNNKEL (reference sequence). UMIs were added to TCR cDNA along with a universal primer site when it was made by 5'RACE template switching. TCRdb analysed the 5' RACE reads with MiXCR anew, one entry per CDR3 protein. Of 68,000 or so distinct CDR3 sequences detected, around 7.4% appear once; the ten largest clones hold 36%. This clonotype was counted many times. Its target is unknown. V usage is TRBV3-1 and J usage is TRBJ2-5; no clear D gene. The TCR was taken from a man aged 25 to 40 who received the YFV17D yellow fever vaccine. The material sequenced was CD8+ T cells sorted from PBMCs, taken 15 days after the yellow fever booster vaccination. CDR3 region: CASSQERTWLTQYF. CDR3 coding DNA: TGTGCCAGCAGCCAAGAAAGGACCTGGTTGACCCAGTACTTC.